This TCR beta chain was found in a study of T-cell reconstitution after alpha-beta-depleted transplantation in children. The CDR3 has 14 residues. V was cut by 1 base and J by 4 bases, with 9 bases left in between. CDR1 SGHTA and CDR2 FQGTGA come from the germline V gene. For TCRbeta, the library was prepared with unique molecular identifiers. TCRdb analysed the PCR reads with MiXCR anew, one entry per CDR3 protein. The sample contains over 150,000 distinct CDR3 sequences, around 7% of which appear only once. The rearrangement uses TRBV7-3 and TRBJ2-3, with D possibly being TRBD1 (5 bases). The starting material was PBMCs, obtained before TCRalphabeta/CD19-depleted stem cell transplant. The sequence was collected from a boy aged 2 to 9 with acute lymphoblastic leukemia, due to receive a stem cell transplant. The DNA for the CDR3 is TGTGCCAGCAGCTTAAATCAGGGTCCAGATACGCAGTATTTT. Amino acid sequence: CASSLNQGPDTQYF.